The clone carrying this TCR beta chain was seen only a few times. FACS enriched CD8+ TEMRA cells, while bulk CD8+ and CD4+ were negatively isolated. The CDR3 sequence is 15 residues long. Germline CDR1 reads MDHEN; CDR2 reads SYDVKM. The germline V and J ends were trimmed by 2 bases and 2 bases, with 13 bases remaining between them. Reverse transcription of roughly 0.5 to 1 ug RNA was performed with random hexamers. By means of immunoSEQ multiplex PCR, TCR beta CDR3 spanning 54 Vbeta and 13 Jbeta underwent amplification. One entry per CDR3 protein results from TCRdb running MiXCR on the immunoSEQ multiplex PCR reads. The table includes more than 100,000 distinct CDR3 sequences, about 95% detected once. This record belongs to a study of CD8 T cells in Susac syndrome.

Sequencing was done on a sample of CD4+ T cells from PBMCs. This TCR was recovered from a human donor in good health. V gene TRBV28 combines with J gene TRBJ2-7; possibly TRBD2 for D (6 bases). The CDR3 protein is CASSLGGSPTYEQYF. As DNA, the CDR3 is TGTGCCAGCAGTTTAGGAGGGAGCCCTACCTACGAGCAGTACTTC.